This T cell receptor (beta chain) was identified in a study of T cell responses to AZD1222 COVID-19 vaccine. Regarding the study as a whole: Donor demographics were predominantly white British with a female majority; clonal diversity may be underestimated. Just a handful of people given AZD1222 tested seropositive at baseline.

Worth noting for this clone: Its antigen is not known.

Generated by immunoSEQ multiplex PCR, the TCRdb table keeps only in-frame clones and is missing some. This table holds about 120,000 clones, 86% found once. The CDR3 covers 15 residues. J was trimmed by 4 bases and V by 0 bases; bases with no gene match: 4. From germline, CDR1 is SGDLS and CDR2 YYNGEE. The input for sequencing was peripheral blood, taken 28 days after the second AZD1222 dose. The sequence was collected from an adult who received the AZD1222 COVID-19 vaccine. The J gene is TRBJ1-2, the V gene TRBV9; 9 bases line up with TRBD1. In DNA form, the CDR3 reads TGTGCCAGCAGCGTAGAGGGACAGGGTTCCTATGGCTACACCTTC. Its translation: CASSVEGQGSYGYTF.